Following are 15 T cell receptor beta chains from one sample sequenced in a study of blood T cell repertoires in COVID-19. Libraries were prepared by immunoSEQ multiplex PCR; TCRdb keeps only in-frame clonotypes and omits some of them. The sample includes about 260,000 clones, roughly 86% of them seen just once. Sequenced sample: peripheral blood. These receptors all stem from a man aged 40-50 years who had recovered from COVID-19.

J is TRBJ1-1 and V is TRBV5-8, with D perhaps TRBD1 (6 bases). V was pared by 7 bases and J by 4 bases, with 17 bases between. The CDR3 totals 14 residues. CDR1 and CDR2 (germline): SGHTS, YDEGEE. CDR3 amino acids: CASPSYRDGTEAFF. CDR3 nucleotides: TGTGCCAGCCCATCCTACAGGGACGGCACTGAAGCTTTCTTT.

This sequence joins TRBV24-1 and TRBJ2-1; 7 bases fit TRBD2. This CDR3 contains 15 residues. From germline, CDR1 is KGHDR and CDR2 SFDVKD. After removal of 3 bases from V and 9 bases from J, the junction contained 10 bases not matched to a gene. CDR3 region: CATSDAGTSAGEQFF. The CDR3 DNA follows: TGTGCCACCAGTGATGCCGGAACTAGCGCGGGTGAGCAGTTCTTC.

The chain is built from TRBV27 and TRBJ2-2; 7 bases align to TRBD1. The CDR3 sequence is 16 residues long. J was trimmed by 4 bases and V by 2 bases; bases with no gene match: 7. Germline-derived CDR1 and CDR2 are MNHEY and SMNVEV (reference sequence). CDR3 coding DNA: TGTGCCAGCAGTTTAATAGGGCAGGGGGTCACCGGGGAGCTGTTTTTT. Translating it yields CASSLIGQGVTGELFF.

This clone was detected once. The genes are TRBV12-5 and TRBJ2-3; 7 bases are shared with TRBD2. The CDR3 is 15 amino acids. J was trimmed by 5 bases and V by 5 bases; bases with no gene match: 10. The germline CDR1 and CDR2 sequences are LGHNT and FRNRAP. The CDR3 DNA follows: TGTGCTAGTGGTCGAAGACTAGCAGTGCAAGATACGCAGTATTTT. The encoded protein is CASGRRLAVQDTQYF.

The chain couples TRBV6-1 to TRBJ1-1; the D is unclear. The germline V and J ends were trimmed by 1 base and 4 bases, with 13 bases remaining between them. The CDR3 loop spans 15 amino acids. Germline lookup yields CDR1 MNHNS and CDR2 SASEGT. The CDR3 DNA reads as TGTGCCAGCAGTGAAGTGGGCGGTGGGAGCACTGAAGCTTTCTTT. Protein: CASSEVGGGSTEAFF.

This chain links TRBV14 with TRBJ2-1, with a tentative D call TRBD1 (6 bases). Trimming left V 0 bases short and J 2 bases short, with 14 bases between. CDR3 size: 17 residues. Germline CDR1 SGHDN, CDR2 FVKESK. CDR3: CASSQDLQGPPYNEQFF. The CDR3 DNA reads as TGTGCCAGCAGCCAAGATTTGCAGGGGCCCCCCTACAATGAGCAGTTCTTC. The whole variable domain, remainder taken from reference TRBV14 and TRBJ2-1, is EAGVTQFPSHSVIEKGQTVTLRCDPISGHDNLYWYRRVMGKEIKFLLHFVKESKQDESGMPNNRFLAERTGGTYSTLKVQPAELEDSGVYFCASSQDLQGPPYNEQFFGPGTRLTVL.

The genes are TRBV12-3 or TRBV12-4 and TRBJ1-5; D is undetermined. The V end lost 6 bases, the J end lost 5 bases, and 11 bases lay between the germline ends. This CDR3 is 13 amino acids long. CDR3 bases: TGTGCCAGCAGCATCGGACTATATCAGCCCCAGCATTTT. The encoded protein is CASSIGLYQPQHF.

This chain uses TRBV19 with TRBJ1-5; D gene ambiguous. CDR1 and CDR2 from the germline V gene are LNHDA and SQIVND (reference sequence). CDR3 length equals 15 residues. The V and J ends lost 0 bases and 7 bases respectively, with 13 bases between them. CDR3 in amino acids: CASSIDLAARQPQHF. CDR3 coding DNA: TGTGCCAGTAGTATAGATCTAGCCGCACGGCAGCCCCAGCATTTT. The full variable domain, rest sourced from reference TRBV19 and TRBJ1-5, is DGGITQSPKYLFRKEGQNVTLSCEQNLNHDAMYWYRQDPGQGLRLIYYSQIVNDFQKGDIAEGYSVSREKKESFPLTVTSAQKNPTAFYLCASSIDLAARQPQHFGDGTRLSIL.

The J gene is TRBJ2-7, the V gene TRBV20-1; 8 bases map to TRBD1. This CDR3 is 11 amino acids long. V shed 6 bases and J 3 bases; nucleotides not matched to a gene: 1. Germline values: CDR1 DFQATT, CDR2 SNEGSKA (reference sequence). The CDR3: CSATGDYEQYF. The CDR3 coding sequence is TGCAGTGCGACAGGGGACTACGAGCAGTACTTC.

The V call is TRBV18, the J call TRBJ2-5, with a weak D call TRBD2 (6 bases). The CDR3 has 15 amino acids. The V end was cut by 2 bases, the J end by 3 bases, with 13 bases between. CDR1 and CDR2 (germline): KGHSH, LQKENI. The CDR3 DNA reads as TGTGCCAGCTCACCATTTCCGGGAGCCGAAGAGACCCAGTACTTC. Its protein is CASSPFPGAEETQYF.

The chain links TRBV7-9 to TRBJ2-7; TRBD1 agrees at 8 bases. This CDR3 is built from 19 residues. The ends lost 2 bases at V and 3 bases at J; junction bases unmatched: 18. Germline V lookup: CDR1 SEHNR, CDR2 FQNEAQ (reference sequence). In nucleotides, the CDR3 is TGTGCCAGCAGCTTACCAAGCGCGAGGTCCGGACAGGGAATCTACGAGCAGTACTTC. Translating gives CASSLPSARSGQGIYEQYF. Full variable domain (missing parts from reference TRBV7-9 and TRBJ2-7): DTGVSQNPRHKITKRGQNVTFRCDPISEHNRLYWYRQTLGQGPEFLTYFQNEAQLEKSRLLSDRFSAERPKGSFSTLEIQRTEQGDSAMYLCASSLPSARSGQGIYEQYFGPGTRLTVT.

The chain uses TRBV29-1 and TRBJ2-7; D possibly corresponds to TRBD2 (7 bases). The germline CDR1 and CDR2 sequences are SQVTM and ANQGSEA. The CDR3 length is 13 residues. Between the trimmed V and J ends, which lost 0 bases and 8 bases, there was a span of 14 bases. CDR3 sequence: CSVEDRGAGKQYF. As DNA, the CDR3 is TGCAGCGTTGAAGACCGGGGGGCCGGGAAGCAGTACTTC.

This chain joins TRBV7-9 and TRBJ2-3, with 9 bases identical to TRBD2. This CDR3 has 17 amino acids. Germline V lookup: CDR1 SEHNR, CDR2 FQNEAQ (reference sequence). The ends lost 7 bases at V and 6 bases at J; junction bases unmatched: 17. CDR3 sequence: CASTPVASGAPEDTQYF. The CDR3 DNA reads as TGTGCCAGCACCCCGGTGGCTAGCGGGGCCCCTGAGGATACGCAGTATTTT.

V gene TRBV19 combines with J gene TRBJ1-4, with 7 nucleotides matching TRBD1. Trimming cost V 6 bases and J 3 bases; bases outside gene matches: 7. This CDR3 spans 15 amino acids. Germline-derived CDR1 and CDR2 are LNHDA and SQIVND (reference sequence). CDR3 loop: CASSKRDSSNEKLFF. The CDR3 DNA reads TGTGCCAGTAGCAAGAGGGACAGTTCTAATGAAAAACTGTTTTTT.

The CDR3 here is CASSLRPGTVKNGYTF. CDR3 sequence (DNA): TGTGCCAGCAGCTTACGTCCAGGTACCGTTAAGAATGGCTACACCTTC. The genes are TRBV7-2 and TRBJ1-2; no firm D call. This CDR3 region has 16 residues. V was clipped by 2 bases and J by 6 bases, with 19 bases between them. Germline CDR1 and CDR2: SGHTA and FQGNSA. The full variable domain, rest sourced from reference TRBV7-2 and TRBJ1-2, is GAGVSQSPSNKVTEKGKDVELRCDPISGHTALYWYRQSLGQGLEFLIYFQGNSAPDKSGLPSDRFSAERTGGSVSTLTIQRTQQEDSAVYLCASSLRPGTVKNGYTFGSGTRLTVV.